This T cell receptor (beta chain) was documented in a study of blood T cell repertoires in COVID-19. Whole-study context: COVID-19 samples, acute and convalescent, were from the United States, Italy and Spain. T cells, B-cell-depleted T cells, or PBMCs supplied cDNA or gDNA.

TCRdb's table, derived via immunoSEQ multiplex PCR, lists solely in-frame clones and lacks some. The sample lists around 300,000 clones, approximately 86% occurring once. CDR3 length: 15 residues. This clonotype originated in a woman in her 70s with COVID-19, enrolled during active disease. The chain carries TRBV21-1 and TRBJ1-1; TRBD1 is the table's D call and was not checked against the DNA. TRBV21-1 is designated a pseudogene. Sequencing used peripheral blood. For the CDR3, the DNA is TGTGCCAGCAGCGGATTTGACAGGGCATGTACTGAAGCTTTCTTT. It encodes CASSGFDRACTEAFF.